A selection of T cell receptor beta chains follows, all from one sample in a study of T cells after yellow fever vaccination. Using its own MiXCR run on the 5' RACE reads, TCRdb lists one record per CDR3 protein. The sample lists 170,000 or so distinct CDR3 sequences, roughly 6.2% occurring once. Specimen: CD4+ T cells sorted from PBMCs, collected on the day of the first yellow fever vaccination. The receptors originated from a man aged 18 to 30 who received the YFV17D yellow fever vaccine. CDR3s include the opening cysteine and the closing phenylalanine or tryptophan.

CASSPDRDTGELFF,TRBV11-2,14,TRBJ2-2
CASSLHPGQGGTEAFF,TRBV12-3/TRBV12-4,16,TRBJ1-1
CASSRGGANTGELFF,TRBV7-2,15,TRBJ2-2
CASSSTRGETEAFF,TRBV6-5,14,TRBJ1-1
CASSSGGGVSYNEQFF,TRBV28,16,TRBJ2-1
CASSQGFNNPEAFF,TRBV4-1,14,TRBJ1-1
CSAGQKEKLFF,TRBV29-1,11,TRBJ1-4
CASSSAGLAGGRVTYNEQFF,TRBV5-1,20,TRBJ2-1
CSARGTGQVAYNEQFF,TRBV20-1,16,TRBJ2-1
CASSGRTQPETQYF,TRBV5-4,14,TRBJ2-5
CASSATGGNSPLHF,TRBV7-2,14,TRBJ1-6
CASSPGGQGGGTQYF,TRBV5-4,15,TRBJ2-3
CASSLEGADEQFF,TRBV5-1,13,TRBJ2-1
CSARGQLAGGPLYEQYF,TRBV20-1,17,TRBJ2-7
CASSSRRQGWQETQYF,TRBV7-2,16,TRBJ2-5
CAIRRDGVTDTQYF,TRBV10-3,14,TRBJ2-3
CSARDDRVTEAFF,TRBV20-1,13,TRBJ1-1
CASSSRGMDEQYF,TRBV5-1,13,TRBJ2-7
CASSQDGASGGADTQYF,TRBV4-1,17,TRBJ2-3
CASSTGTPSTDTQYF,TRBV9,15,TRBJ2-3
CAEKVQGQSRAFF,TRBV12-3/TRBV12-4,13,TRBJ1-1
CASSQEVAPHSGNTIYF,TRBV4-3,17,TRBJ1-3